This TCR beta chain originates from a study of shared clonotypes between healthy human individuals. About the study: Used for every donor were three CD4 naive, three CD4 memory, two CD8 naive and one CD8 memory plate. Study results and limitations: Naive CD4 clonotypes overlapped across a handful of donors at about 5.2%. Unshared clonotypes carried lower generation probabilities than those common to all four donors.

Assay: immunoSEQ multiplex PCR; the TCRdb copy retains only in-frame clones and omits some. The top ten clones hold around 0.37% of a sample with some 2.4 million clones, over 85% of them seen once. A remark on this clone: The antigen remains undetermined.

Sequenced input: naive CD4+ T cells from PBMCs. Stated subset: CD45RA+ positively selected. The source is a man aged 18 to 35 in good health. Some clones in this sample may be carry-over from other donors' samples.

CDR3: CASSQEITGFRGQPQHF. CDR3 DNA sequence: TGCGCCAGCAGCCAGGAAATTACAGGGTTCAGGGGTCAGCCCCAGCATTTT. The chain links TRBV4-1 to TRBJ1-5, with D perhaps TRBD1 (6 bases). Germline V gene data show CDR1 as MGHRA and CDR2 as YSYEKL. The CDR3 is 17 amino acids. Trimming took off 3 bases at V and 6 bases at J, with 21 bases between the two ends.